This note documents a single T cell receptor beta chain sequence. The data were obtained in a study of breast tumors, draining lymph nodes, adjacent tissues. Axillary draining lymph nodes of breast cancer patients supplied the node samples. CDR3 length: 14 amino acids. Germline V gene lookup returns CDR1 SNHLY and CDR2 FYNNEI. Trimming left V 5 bases short and J 0 bases short, with 10 bases between. TCRdb re-derived calls from the multiplex PCR reads in MiXCR, one entry per CDR3 protein. The data show over 150,000 distinct CDR3 sequences, approximately 31% seen once. The chain recombines TRBV2 with TRBJ1-1; D unclear. The TCR sequence derives from a female donor with breast cancer. Some clones in this sample may be carry-over from other donors' samples. Sequenced material: axillary lymph node tissue. CDR3 sequence reads: CASSLDGMNTEAFF. The CDR3 DNA follows: TGTGCCAGCAGTCTCGACGGGATGAACACTGAAGCTTTCTTT.